This T cell receptor (beta chain) was sequenced in a study of blood T cell repertoires in COVID-19. Only one count was recorded for this clone. Assay used: immunoSEQ multiplex PCR; TCRdb lists only in-frame clones, some missing. The sample contains over 200,000 clones, approximately 90% of which appear only once. The CDR3 extends over 16 amino acids. The germline V and J ends were trimmed by 5 bases and 4 bases, with 19 bases remaining between them. Germline loops: CDR1 LNHDA, CDR2 SQIVND (reference sequence). The J gene is TRBJ2-3, the V gene TRBV19, with a weak D call TRBD1 (6 bases). This TCR was sampled from a woman aged 40 to 49 with acute COVID-19. Input material: PBMCs or T cells enriched from blood (not recorded which). The CDR3 sequence: CASSGTGIFPADTQYF. The CDR3, as DNA: TGTGCCAGTAGTGGAACAGGGATCTTCCCCGCAGATACGCAGTATTTT.